The rows below give T cell receptor beta chains drawn from one sample of a study of T cell changes during pregnancy in multiple sclerosis. Repertoires were generated with immunoSEQ multiplex PCR, while TCRdb's copy carries only in-frame clones and drops some. The sample lists more than 20,000 clones, roughly 91% occurring once. The sequenced sample was CD8+ T cells from peripheral blood mononuclear cells, obtained in the third trimester of pregnancy. The receptors were sampled from a female donor with multiple sclerosis, enrolled in a pregnancy study. Both conserved end residues are part of each CDR3. D genes are given only for firm matches. A row's size may be missing; if present it is once, few, many or a size class.

- TRBJ2-3 TRBD2 TRBV27 TGTGCCAGCAGTCCCCCAGGACTAGCGGGAACGGCGCAGTATTTT CASSPPGLAGTAQYF
- TRBJ2-7 TRBD2 TRBV27 TGTGCCAGCAGTTCGGGTAGCGGGATGTCCTACGAGCAGTACTTC CASSSGSGMSYEQYF
- TRBJ1-5 - TRBV7-2 TGTGCCAGCAGCTTAGGTTTCGGGAATCAGCCCCAGCATTTT CASSLGFGNQPQHF
- TRBJ1-5 TRBD1 TRBV7-2 TGTGCCAGCAGTTTTACCGCATGGACAGGCCCAAATCAGCCCCAGCATTTT CASSFTAWTGPNQPQHF
- TRBJ1-1 - TRBV11-2 TGTGCCAGCAGTTTAAGGGGCAGAGGTTTCACTGAAGCTTTCTTT CASSLRGRGFTEAFF
- TRBJ2-5 - TRBV7-2 TGTGCCAGCAGCTTCCCAGGCTGGGAGACCCAGTACTTC CASSFPGWETQYF
once TRBJ1-2 - TRBV28 TGTGCCAGCAGTCCGCCACCGGGATCCCCGTTCTATGGCTACACCTTC CASSPPPGSPFYGYTF
- TRBJ1-2 TRBD1 TRBV7-9 TGTGCCAGCACCCATAGTCGGACAGGGGGAAGCTATGGCTACACCTTC CASTHSRTGGSYGYTF
- TRBJ2-3 TRBD2 TRBV2 TGTGCCAGCAGGGTACTAGCGGGGGACACAGATACGCAGTATTTT CASRVLAGDTDTQYF
- TRBJ2-7 - TRBV9 TGTGCCAGCAGCGTAGACGGGGGAGACTCCTACGAGCAGTACTTC CASSVDGGDSYEQYF
- TRBJ1-5 TRBD1 TRBV6-5 TGTGCCAGCAGTCCGACAGGGATGATCAATCAGCCCCAGCATTTT CASSPTGMINQPQHF
- TRBJ2-2 TRBD1 TRBV7-9 TGTGCCAGCAGCCCGGGACAGGGGGCGAACACCGGGGAGCTGTTTTTT CASSPGQGANTGELFF
- TRBJ2-7 TRBD2 TRBV15 TGTGCCACCAGGAGAGATGGGACTAGCGGAGAACAGCAGTACTTC CATRRDGTSGEQQYF
- TRBJ2-7 TRBD2 TRBV7-9 TGTGCCAGCAGCCCCGAGATCTCGGGGGGGATGTACGAGCAGTACTTC CASSPEISGGMYEQYF
- TRBJ2-1 - TRBV5-1 TGCGCCAGCAGCTTACTCCAGCGGAACTCCTACAATGAGCAGTTCTTC CASSLLQRNSYNEQFF
few TRBJ2-2 - TRBV6-4 TGTGCCAGCAGTGAAGACGGGGGAAACACCGGGGAGCTGTTTTTT CASSEDGGNTGELFF
- TRBJ2-7 - TRBV2 TGTGCCAGCAGTGGGCGGAAGGCCTACGAGCAGTACTTC CASSGRKAYEQYF
- TRBJ2-3 - TRBV7-9 TGTGCCAGCAGCTTATTTGCGGCCAGGGATGGAGATACGCAGTATTTT CASSLFAARDGDTQYF
- TRBJ1-2 - TRBV4-1 TGCGCCAGCAGCCATAGGGGTTCCTATGGCTACACCTTC CASSHRGSYGYTF
- TRBJ2-7 - TRBV4-1 TGCGCCAGCAGCCAAGCGTTTACGCGCAGAGGCCCCTACGAGCAGTACTTC CASSQAFTRRGPYEQYF
- TRBJ2-7 - TRBV11-1 TGTGCCAGCAGCTTAGCGCAGGGGCAGGCCTACGAGCAGTACTTC CASSLAQGQAYEQYF
- TRBJ2-1 TRBD2 TRBV27 TGTGCCAGCAGTCCAGGACTAGCGAGTTACAATGAGCAGTTCTTC CASSPGLASYNEQFF
- TRBJ2-7 TRBD1 TRBV13 TGTGCCAGCAGCCCGAGGGGACAGTCTTCCTACGAGCAGTACTTC CASSPRGQSSYEQYF
- TRBJ1-1 TRBD1 TRBV27 TGTGCCAGCAGTTCTACAGGGGCAATTGAAGCTTTCTTT CASSSTGAIEAFF
- TRBJ1-2 - TRBV14 TGTGCCAGCAGCCAAGAGAGGGCCTCCTACACCTTC CASSQERASYTF
once TRBJ2-7 TRBD2 TRBV6-1 TGTGCCAGCAGTGAATTGACTAGCGGGACGAACGAGCAGTACTTC CASSELTSGTNEQYF
- TRBJ2-3 - TRBV9 TGTGCCAGCAGCCCCTCGGGGGATACGCAGTATTTT CASSPSGDTQYF
- TRBJ2-7 TRBD1 TRBV2 TGTGCCAGTCTCGGACAGGGGGGAACCTACGAGCAGTACTTC CASLGQGGTYEQYF
- TRBJ2-7 - TRBV13 TGTGCCAGCAGTTTCAGGGATTCCTACGAGCAGTACTTC CASSFRDSYEQYF
- TRBJ2-6 - TRBV2 TGTGCCGGTAGTACAGGGCCAGGGGCCAACGTCCTGACTTTC CAGSTGPGANVLTF
- TRBJ2-2 - TRBV7-2 TGTGCCAGCAGCTTAGGTGAGCGGCGGGTTCGAGCGAACACCGGGGAGCTGTTTTTT CASSLGERRVRANTGELFF
- TRBJ2-1 - TRBV4-1 TGCGCCAGCAGCCAAGGAGCAGCGGAGAAATACAATGAGCAGTTCTTC CASSQGAAEKYNEQFF
- TRBJ2-2 - TRBV27 TGTGCCAGCAGTTACCAAGTGAGCACCGGGGAGCTGTTTTTT CASSYQVSTGELFF
- TRBJ1-5 TRBD1 TRBV6-1 TGTGCCAGCAGTGAAGCGACAGGGGATGGATATCAGCCCCAGCATTTT CASSEATGDGYQPQHF
- TRBJ1-2 TRBD1 TRBV18 TGTGCCAGCTCGGAAGGGACAGGGGACTATGGCTACACCTTC CASSEGTGDYGYTF
- TRBJ1-2 - TRBV7-9 TGTGCCAGCAGCTCCACCTTATCAGGGGTTGGCTACACCTTC CASSSTLSGVGYTF
- TRBJ2-3 TRBD2 TRBV27 TGTGCCAGCAGTTCTACTGGACTAGCGGGAGGATCCTATCGTTTGGGCACAGATACGCAGTATTTT CASSSTGLAGGSYRLGTDTQYF
- TRBJ2-7 - TRBV6-5 TGTGCCAGCAGTTATTACAGGGGGGGATCCTACGAGCAGTACTTC CASSYYRGGSYEQYF
once TRBJ2-7 - TRBV27 TGTGCCAGCAGTTCGGGGGGCGGGTCCTACGAGCAGTACTTC CASSSGGGSYEQYF
- TRBJ2-1 - TRBV11-2 TGTGCCAGCAACAGGGGGGGCGATGAGCAGTTCTTC CASNRGGDEQFF
once TRBJ1-5 - TRBV6-6 TGTGCCAGCAGTTTCCGGGACAACCTAAATCAGCCCCAGCATTTT CASSFRDNLNQPQHF